A single sample is the source of the 19 T cell receptor beta chains below, sequenced in a study of cytomegalovirus exposure and HLA in healthy donors. Vbeta (60) and Jbeta (13) primers were used in the PCR. Repertoires were generated with immunoSEQ multiplex PCR, while TCRdb's copy carries only in-frame clones and drops some. The table lists some 150,000 clones, approximately 87% of them singletons, with 4.5% to 6.5% in the top ten. The source material was PBMCs. The receptors shown here come from a woman in her 30s in good health and CMV-seronegative.

With respect to this clone: Germline and junction disagree at one end, which may indicate a read error. The chain uses TRBV28 and TRBJ1-6; D ambiguous. This CDR3 spans 13 amino acids. Germline values: CDR1 MDHEN, CDR2 SYDVKM. The DNA for the CDR3 is TGTGCCTGCAGTTTACGAACAACACCACCCCTCCACTTT. It is translated as CACSLRTTPPLHF.

The genes are TRBV11-2 and TRBJ2-1; D gene unclear. CDR3 size: 14 residues. From germline, CDR1 is SGHAT and CDR2 FQNNGV. Deletions cut 3 bases from V and 3 bases from J, with 9 bases between. The CDR3 loop is CASSFSRSYNEQFF. The CDR3 DNA reads TGTGCCAGCAGCTTCTCCCGGAGCTACAATGAGCAGTTCTTC.

V and J are TRBV27 and TRBJ2-5; possibly TRBD1 for D (5 bases). Trimming removed 4 bases from V and 2 bases from J, with 17 bases in between. The CDR3 consists of 16 residues. Germline CDR1 reads MNHEY; CDR2 reads SMNVEV (reference sequence). The CDR3 spells CASSSIPGRVQETQYF. The CDR3 DNA reads as TGTGCCAGCAGTTCCATCCCGGGCAGGGTTCAAGAGACCCAGTACTTC.

The gene calls are TRBV28 and TRBJ1-1; 7 nucleotides agree with TRBD1. J was trimmed by 4 bases and V by 6 bases; bases with no gene match: 8. Per germline, CDR1 MDHEN and CDR2 SYDVKM. This CDR3 has 14 amino acids. CDR3 DNA sequence: TGTGCCAGCAGGACAGCAGGGGGATTCACTGAAGCTTTCTTT. It is translated as CASRTAGGFTEAFF.

This rearrangement joins TRBV7-9 to TRBJ2-1, with 10 bases identical to TRBD2. The V gene's germline CDR1 is SEHNR and CDR2 FQNEAQ (reference sequence). J gave up 6 bases and V 3 bases, and 5 bases lay outside the gene matches. This CDR3 is 15 amino acids long. The CDR3: CASSFKREGRNEQFF. CDR3 sequence (DNA): TGTGCCAGCAGCTTCAAGCGGGAGGGCCGCAATGAGCAGTTCTTC.

The J gene is TRBJ1-2, the V gene TRBV7-9; possibly TRBD1 for D (6 bases). This CDR3 has 14 residues. V lost 7 bases and J 8 bases, leaving 20 bases between the germline ends. Per germline, CDR1 SEHNR and CDR2 FQNEAQ (reference sequence). In DNA form, the CDR3 reads TGTGCCAGCAACCCCGCAGGGGTTTGGTGGGGCTACACCTTC. Translation: CASNPAGVWWGYTF. Full variable domain (missing parts from reference TRBV7-9 and TRBJ1-2): DTGVSQNPRHKITKRGQNVTFRCDPISEHNRLYWYRQTLGQGPEFLTYFQNEAQLEKSRLLSDRFSAERPKGSFSTLEIQRTEQGDSAMYLCASNPAGVWWGYTFGSGTRLTVV.

The genes are TRBV30 and TRBJ2-2; D is undetermined. With 0 bases removed from V and 5 bases from J, the gap between germline ends came to 13 bases. Germline V gene lookup returns CDR1 GTSNPN and CDR2 SVGIG (reference sequence). The CDR3 runs to 15 residues. In DNA form, the CDR3 reads TGTGCCTGGAGTGTACTTTTTCCCGGGACCGGGGAGCTGTTTTTT. Encoded protein: CAWSVLFPGTGELFF.

The V and J genes are TRBV18 and TRBJ2-3; D ambiguous. The CDR3 runs to 15 residues. Per the germline V gene, CDR1 is KGHSH and CDR2 is LQKENI. V gave up 3 bases and J gave up 0 bases, with 10 bases separating them. CDR3 nucleotides: TGTGCCAGCTCACCTGGGCAGAGAAGCACAGATACGCAGTATTTT. As protein: CASSPGQRSTDTQYF.

The J gene is TRBJ2-2, the V gene TRBV2; a possible D gene is TRBD2 (6 bases). The CDR3 sequence is 17 residues long. Trimming pared 6 bases from V and 6 bases from J, leaving 23 bases between. The germline V gene encodes CDR1 SNHLY and CDR2 FYNNEI. CDR3 nucleotide sequence: TGTGCCAGCAGGGGCCTCTACTGGACGGGAGCCTCCGGGGAGCTGTTTTTT. Amino acids: CASRGLYWTGASGELFF.

The rearrangement links TRBV5-1 to TRBJ2-1; TRBD1 agrees at 9 bases. The length of the CDR3 is 16 residues. V shed 5 bases, J shed 7 bases, and the junction held 13 bases outside the gene matches. Germline CDR1 is SGHRS and CDR2 is YFSETQ. CDR3 protein: CASRPRGTGIMNEQFF. CDR3 bases: TGCGCCAGCAGGCCACGCGGGACAGGGATTATGAATGAGCAGTTCTTC.

This clone was detected only a few times. CDR3 nucleotides: TGTGCCAGCCCCAGACGGGTGAGCTCTGGAAACACCATATATTTT. As protein: CASPRRVSSGNTIYF. V is TRBV5-8 and J is TRBJ1-3, with unresolved D. Germline V gene data show CDR1 as SGHTS and CDR2 as YDEGEE. V was pared by 7 bases and J by 0 bases, with 14 bases between. CDR3 size: 15 residues.

The chain couples TRBV15 to TRBJ1-3; the match to TRBD1 covers 7 bases. Germline CDR1 and CDR2: LNHNV and YYDKDF (reference sequence). V was pared by 0 bases and J by 3 bases, with 2 bases of the junction left unmatched. The CDR3 is 15 residues long. The CDR3 nucleotides are TGTGCCACCAGCAGAGATCAGGGGGTTGGAAACACCATATATTTT. It codes for CATSRDQGVGNTIYF.

This rearrangement joins TRBV4-1 to TRBJ1-4; a weak D match, TRBD1 (5 bases). V lost 1 base and J 4 bases, leaving 13 bases between the germline ends. CDR3 length: 16 residues. The germline V gene encodes CDR1 MGHRA and CDR2 YSYEKL. In nucleotides, the CDR3 is TGCGCCAGCAGCCAAGTCTTAAGGGGATATAATGAAAAACTGTTTTTT. It yields the protein CASSQVLRGYNEKLFF.

This rearrangement joins TRBV9 to TRBJ1-4, with D possibly TRBD1 on 6 matching bases. The ends were cut back, 3 bases at V and 8 bases at J, with 17 bases in the middle. Germline CDR1 reads SGDLS; CDR2 reads YYNGEE. This CDR3 has 15 amino acids. The CDR3 nucleotides are TGTGCCAGCAGCGGGGGGGGTACAGGGCTCGAAAAACTGTTTTTT. Translation gives CASSGGGTGLEKLFF.

The chain joins TRBV27 to TRBJ1-1, with no clear D. CDR1 is MNHEY, CDR2 SMNVEV, per germline (reference sequence). The CDR3 extends over 16 amino acids. V lost 5 bases and J lost 4, with 20 bases in between. CDR3 protein: CASSPHPGRVSTEAFF. The CDR3 coding sequence is TGTGCCAGCAGTCCTCACCCGGGGAGGGTGAGCACTGAAGCTTTCTTT.

V is TRBV28 and J is TRBJ1-2; 12 bases are a match to TRBD1. CDR1 and CDR2 from the germline V gene are MDHEN and SYDVKM. V trimming: 9 bases; J trimming: 2 bases; junction bases outside the gene matches: 7. The CDR3 is 15 amino acids. Here the CDR3 reads CASTPGTGGNYGYTF. The CDR3 region has the DNA TGTGCCAGTACCCCCGGGACAGGGGGCAACTATGGCTACACCTTC.

This chain connects TRBV7-9 to TRBJ1-2; TRBD1 agrees at 10 bases. The length of the CDR3 is 16 residues. The J segment lost 5 bases and the V segment lost 5 bases, leaving 11 bases of the junction unmatched. Germline CDR1 SEHNR, CDR2 FQNEAQ (reference sequence). CDR3 nucleotides: TGTGCCAGCAGCCCGACAGGGGGCAACTTTAGGTATGGCTACACCTTC. Amino acid sequence: CASSPTGGNFRYGYTF.

CDR3 amino acids: CAWSPPQFNSPLHF. The CDR3 DNA reads as TGTGCCTGGAGTCCCCCCCAGTTTAATTCACCCCTCCACTTT. The chain couples TRBV30 to TRBJ1-6, with D unclear. The germline CDR1 and CDR2 sequences are GTSNPN and SVGIG (reference sequence). This CDR3 region has 14 residues. V was clipped by 2 bases and J by 6 bases, with 11 bases between them.

Only a few counts were recorded for this clone. This chain links TRBV6-5 with TRBJ1-4; the D is unclear. Trimming took off 2 bases at V and 7 bases at J, with 11 bases between the two ends. The CDR3 extends over 14 amino acids. Germline V gives CDR1 MNHEY, CDR2 SVGAGI. CDR3 DNA: TGTGCCAGCAGTTACAACCGGCGAGGTGAAAAACTGTTTTTT. It translates to CASSYNRRGEKLFF.